A single sample is the source of the 4 T cell receptor beta chains below, sequenced in a study of blood T cell repertoires in COVID-19. Generated by immunoSEQ multiplex PCR, the TCRdb table keeps only in-frame clones and is missing some. The table has roughly 130,000 clones, about 80% seen once. The specimen sequenced was peripheral blood. Receptors originate from a woman between 45 and 60 years old with acute or convalescent COVID-19.

This clone was counted between two and nine times. This chain uses TRBV7-8 with TRBJ1-1; maybe TRBD1 (5 bases). Trimming took off 1 base at V and 6 bases at J, with 9 bases between the two ends. The germline CDR1 and CDR2 sequences are SGHVS and FQNEAQ. The CDR3 loop spans 13 amino acids. The CDR3 protein is CASSLDGRAEAFF. DNA for the CDR3: TGTGCCAGCAGCTTAGACGGCAGGGCTGAAGCTTTCTTT. Drawing the rest from reference TRBV7-8 and TRBJ1-1, the complete variable domain is GAGVSQSPRYKVAKRGQDVALRCDPISGHVSLFWYQQALGQGPEFLTYFQNEAQLDKSGLPSDRFFAERPEGSVSTLKIQRTQQEDSAVYLCASSLDGRAEAFFGQGTRLTVV.

CDR3 DNA sequence: TGTGCCAGCAGCCAAACGGGGGTAGGGCAGCCCCAGCATTTT. Residues: CASSQTGVGQPQHF. The chain recombines TRBV3-1 (or the pseudogene TRBV3-2) with TRBJ1-5; possibly TRBD1 for D (5 bases). The CDR3 extends over 14 amino acids. Germline loops: CDR1 LGHDT, CDR2 YNNKEL (reference sequence). The ends were cut back, 2 bases at V and 7 bases at J, with 12 bases in the middle.

The rearrangement joins TRBV3-1 (or the pseudogene TRBV3-2) to TRBJ1-2; D not certain. Trimming cost V 0 bases and J 6 bases, with 11 bases left between them. The germline gives CDR1 LGHDT, CDR2 YNNKEL (reference sequence). CDR3 length: 14 amino acids. CDR3 amino acids: CASSQDGGVHGYTF. The CDR3 DNA reads TGTGCCAGCAGCCAAGATGGAGGAGTCCATGGCTACACCTTC.

The chain has TRBV19 and TRBJ1-2; 8 bases agree with TRBD1. The CDR3 has 14 residues. V dropped 6 bases and J dropped 4; count of bases not matched to a gene: 7. CDR1 LNHDA and CDR2 SQIVND come from the germline V gene (reference sequence). The CDR3 nucleotides read TGTGCCAGTAGAAGACCCGGGACAGGCTATGGCTACACCTTC. Translating gives CASRRPGTGYGYTF.